The rows below give T cell receptor beta chains drawn from one sample of a study of T cell changes during pregnancy in multiple sclerosis. Repertoires were generated with immunoSEQ multiplex PCR, while TCRdb's copy carries only in-frame clones and drops some. The sample shows roughly 32,000 clones, roughly nine tenths of them seen only once. Sequenced material: CD4+ T cells from peripheral blood mononuclear cells, taken in the second trimester of pregnancy. The receptors were sampled from a female donor in good health, enrolled as a control in a pregnancy study. CDR3s include the opening cysteine and the closing phenylalanine or tryptophan. A D gene is named only where the DNA matches it firmly. Clone size appears in some rows only: once, few, many, or a class for an expanded clone.

J: TRBJ2-1
size: -
D: -
V: TRBV10-3
CDR3: CAIRQGRISYNEQFF
DNA: TGTGCCATCAGGCAGGGGCGCATCTCCTACAATGAGCAGTTCTTC

J: TRBJ1-1
size: -
D: -
V: TRBV10-1
CDR3: CASSFGQNTEAFF
DNA: TGCGCCAGCAGTTTTGGACAGAACACTGAAGCTTTCTTT

J: TRBJ2-1
size: -
D: TRBD2
V: TRBV9
CDR3: CASSVGGSGSSSYNEQFF
DNA: TGTGCCAGCAGCGTAGGAGGTAGCGGGAGTAGCTCCTACAATGAGCAGTTCTTC

J: TRBJ2-5
size: -
D: TRBD2
V: TRBV5-4
CDR3: CASSAGGQGETQYF
DNA: TGTGCCAGCAGCGCGGGGGGGCAGGGAGAGACCCAGTACTTC

J: TRBJ2-7
size: -
D: -
V: TRBV7-6
CDR3: CASSLEPAAYEQYF
DNA: TGTGCCAGCAGCTTAGAGCCTGCTGCCTACGAGCAGTACTTC

J: TRBJ1-1
size: -
D: -
V: TRBV19
CDR3: CASSISSGTQAFF
DNA: TGTGCCAGTAGTATTAGCTCGGGGACTCAAGCTTTCTTT

J: TRBJ2-3
size: -
D: -
V: TRBV6-5
CDR3: CASKGGGSHTQYF
DNA: TGTGCCAGCAAGGGCGGGGGCAGCCATACGCAGTATTTT

J: TRBJ1-1
size: -
D: TRBD1
V: TRBV5-1
CDR3: CASSADRGVENTEAFF
DNA: TGCGCCAGCAGCGCGGACAGGGGGGTCGAGAACACTGAAGCTTTCTTT

J: TRBJ2-2
size: -
D: -
V: TRBV5-1
CDR3: CASSSSAAATSYPGTGELFF
DNA: TGCGCCAGCAGCTCCAGCGCCGCCGCCACCTCCTACCCGGGGACCGGGGAGCTGTTTTTT

J: TRBJ1-5
size: once
D: -
V: TRBV4-1
CDR3: CASSQESRGSNQPQHF
DNA: TGCGCCAGCAGCCAAGAGAGCAGGGGCAGCAATCAGCCCCAGCATTTT

J: TRBJ2-6
size: -
D: -
V: TRBV11-2
CDR3: CASRRGESGANVLTF
DNA: TGTGCCAGCCGGCGGGGCGAATCGGGGGCCAACGTCCTGACTTTC

J: TRBJ2-5
size: -
D: -
V: TRBV25-1
CDR3: CASSDEGGPETQYF
DNA: TGTGCCAGCAGTGACGAGGGGGGGCCGGAGACCCAGTACTTC

J: TRBJ2-7
size: few
D: -
V: TRBV12-5
CDR3: CASGLDANPYEQYF
DNA: TGTGCTAGTGGTTTGGACGCGAACCCCTACGAGCAGTACTTC

J: TRBJ2-3
size: -
D: -
V: TRBV5-4
CDR3: CASSLLGEADTQYF
DNA: TGTGCCAGCAGCTTGTTGGGGGAGGCAGATACGCAGTATTTT

J: TRBJ2-1
size: -
D: -
V: TRBV11-1
CDR3: CASSLGGPDNEQFF
DNA: TGTGCCAGCAGCTTAGGGGGCCCGGACAATGAGCAGTTCTTC

J: TRBJ2-7
size: -
D: TRBD2
V: TRBV7-2
CDR3: CASSRWGGYEQYF
DNA: TGTGCCAGCAGCCGCTGGGGGGGCTACGAGCAGTACTTC

J: TRBJ1-2
size: -
D: TRBD1
V: TRBV4-3
CDR3: CASRQTGTGNYGYTF
DNA: TGCGCCAGCAGACAAACCGGGACAGGGAACTATGGCTACACCTTC

J: TRBJ2-2
size: -
D: -
V: TRBV30
CDR3: CAWTGGGELFF
DNA: TGTGCCTGGACTGGAGGCGGGGAGCTGTTTTTT

J: TRBJ1-2
size: -
D: -
V: TRBV27
CDR3: CASSEGGKVDGYTF
DNA: TGTGCCAGCAGTGAAGGAGGGAAAGTTGATGGCTACACCTTC

J: TRBJ2-3
size: -
D: TRBD2
V: TRBV9
CDR3: CASSSISRLAGIPTDTQYF
DNA: TGTGCCAGCAGCTCTATTTCCAGACTAGCGGGAATTCCCACAGATACGCAGTATTTT

J: TRBJ1-2
size: -
D: TRBD1
V: TRBV5-6
CDR3: CASSLGQGLGYTF
DNA: TGTGCCAGCAGCTTGGGACAGGGACTTGGCTACACCTTC

J: TRBJ1-2
size: -
D: -
V: TRBV6-6
CDR3: CASSYSGQGNYGYTF
DNA: TGTGCCAGCAGTTACTCTGGGCAGGGCAACTATGGCTACACCTTC

J: TRBJ2-7
size: once
D: TRBD1
V: TRBV18
CDR3: CASSPPVGTGNNEQYF
DNA: TGTGCCAGCTCACCACCCGTTGGGACAGGGAATAACGAGCAGTACTTC

J: TRBJ2-4
size: -
D: -
V: TRBV10-3
CDR3: CAISERQTLNIQYF
DNA: TGTGCCATCAGTGAGAGACAGACCTTGAACATTCAGTACTTC

J: TRBJ1-5
size: -
D: -
V: TRBV27
CDR3: CASSSLGQPQHF
DNA: TGTGCCAGCAGTTCCCTAGGACAGCCCCAGCATTTT

J: TRBJ1-2
size: -
D: TRBD1
V: TRBV6-1
CDR3: CASSGQGVWYGYTF
DNA: TGTGCCAGCAGTGGACAGGGGGTGTGGTATGGCTACACCTTC

J: TRBJ2-4
size: -
D: TRBD2
V: TRBV15
CDR3: CATSRDRAAGDIQYF
DNA: TGTGCCACCAGCAGAGATAGGGCGGCGGGGGACATTCAGTACTTC

J: TRBJ1-1
size: -
D: TRBD1
V: TRBV7-2
CDR3: CASSWTGNTEAFF
DNA: TGTGCCAGCAGCTGGACAGGGAACACTGAAGCTTTCTTT

J: TRBJ2-1
size: -
D: TRBD2
V: TRBV10-3
CDR3: CAISWVAGDRNEQFF
DNA: TGTGCCATCAGTTGGGTAGCGGGGGATCGGAATGAGCAGTTCTTC

J: TRBJ1-6
size: -
D: TRBD1
V: TRBV6-4
CDR3: CASSAETGNSPLHF
DNA: TGTGCCAGCAGTGCGGAGACAGGGAATTCACCCCTCCACTTT

J: TRBJ2-4
size: -
D: -
V: TRBV7-2
CDR3: CASSLDAARVNIQYF
DNA: TGTGCCAGCAGCTTAGATGCGGCCAGAGTAAACATTCAGTACTTC

J: TRBJ1-2
size: once
D: -
V: TRBV6-5
CDR3: CASSPMRGLRGYTF
DNA: TGTGCCAGCAGCCCGATGAGGGGACTTCGGGGCTACACCTTC

J: TRBJ1-5
size: -
D: -
V: TRBV6-1
CDR3: CASSEAAGIHQPQHF
DNA: TGTGCCAGCAGTGAAGCGGCAGGGATCCATCAGCCCCAGCATTTT

J: TRBJ2-1
size: once
D: TRBD2
V: TRBV30
CDR3: CAWSVPSGRNNEQFF
DNA: TGTGCCTGGAGTGTCCCTAGCGGGAGGAACAATGAGCAGTTCTTC

J: TRBJ1-1
size: -
D: -
V: TRBV10-3
CDR3: CAISPAGTRDTEAFF
DNA: TGTGCCATCAGCCCAGCCGGGACAAGGGACACTGAAGCTTTCTTT

J: TRBJ1-3
size: -
D: TRBD1
V: TRBV11-3
CDR3: CASRKTGAGNTIYF
DNA: TGTGCCAGCAGGAAGACAGGGGCTGGAAACACCATATATTTT

J: TRBJ1-5
size: -
D: TRBD1
V: TRBV19
CDR3: CASKPGQGNQPQHF
DNA: TGTGCCAGTAAACCGGGACAGGGTAATCAGCCCCAGCATTTT

J: TRBJ1-4
size: -
D: -
V: TRBV5-1
CDR3: CASSLAAGGAEKLFF
DNA: TGCGCCAGCAGCTTGGCGGCAGGAGGGGCTGAAAAACTGTTTTTT

J: TRBJ1-2
size: -
D: -
V: TRBV4-3
CDR3: CASSQSEGSSGYTF
DNA: TGCGCCAGCAGCCAATCGGAGGGATCTTCTGGCTACACCTTC

J: TRBJ2-5
size: -
D: TRBD1
V: TRBV10-3
CDR3: CATGSDREETQYF
DNA: TGTGCCACGGGATCAGACAGGGAGGAGACCCAGTACTTC

J: TRBJ2-2
size: -
D: TRBD2
V: TRBV7-7
CDR3: CASSLRLAGGQTGELFF
DNA: TGTGCTAGCAGCCTCCGACTTGCGGGGGGCCAGACCGGGGAGCTGTTTTTT

J: TRBJ2-7
size: -
D: -
V: TRBV27
CDR3: CASSSVNTYEQYF
DNA: TGTGCCAGCAGTTCCGTAAATACCTACGAGCAGTACTTC

J: TRBJ1-1
size: -
D: -
V: TRBV11-2
CDR3: CASSRVGQSEAFF
DNA: TGTGCCAGCAGCCGGGTTGGTCAGAGTGAAGCTTTCTTT